The T cell receptor (beta chain) under discussion was sequenced for a study of T cell responses to AZD1222 COVID-19 vaccine. Study overall: Investigators merged groups given second doses at roughly 4 or roughly 12 weeks. Study-wide points: The sample set comprised mostly white British donors with more females, and clonal diversity was possibly underestimated. With two AZD1222 doses given, Spike-specific TCR breadth and depth both rose. All repertoire sampling was performed exclusively after the peak T cell response.

Between the trimmed V and J ends, which lost 2 bases and 2 bases, there was a span of 13 bases. Germline values: CDR1 SGHRS, CDR2 YFSETQ. CDR3 length equals 16 residues. This clone came up once. Its antigen is currently unknown. Some clones are missing from TCRdb's copy, which holds only in-frame ones; the method was immunoSEQ multiplex PCR. The table has about 160,000 clones, about nine tenths seen once. Material: peripheral blood, obtained on day 0 of AZD1222 vaccination. This receptor was obtained from an adult in good health. V and J are TRBV5-1 and TRBJ1-4; D possibly corresponds to TRBD1 (5 bases). This chain's CDR3 is CASSFGGGRTNEKLFF. The CDR3 DNA is TGCGCCAGCAGCTTCGGGGGAGGGCGGACTAATGAAAAACTGTTTTTT.